The 17 T cell receptor beta chains given below trace back to one sample, sequenced in a study of CD8 T cells in Susac syndrome. When the RNA was reverse transcribed, random hexamers were used with an input of roughly 0.5 to 1 ug. TCRdb reanalysed the immunoSEQ multiplex PCR reads using MiXCR and keeps one entry per CDR3 protein. The table lists fewer than 95,000 distinct CDR3 sequences, about 96% of them singletons. Sequenced material: CD8+ T cells from PBMCs. Receptors were obtained from a human donor with Susac syndrome.

CDR3 sequence (DNA): TGTGCCAGCAGTGAAGCTCCTGTCGGGGAGCTGTTTTTT. It encodes CASSEAPVGELFF. The chain is built from TRBV2 and TRBJ2-2, with no clear D. Germline V gene sequence: CDR1 SNHLY, CDR2 FYNNEI. V lost 0 bases and J 7 bases, leaving 6 bases between the germline ends. The CDR3 is 13 residues long.

V and J are TRBV15 and TRBJ1-5; 10 bases align to TRBD1. This CDR3 has 13 residues. The junction had 0 bases not matched to a gene; V was cut back by 8 bases and J by 2 bases. From germline, CDR1 is LNHNV and CDR2 YYDKDF (reference sequence). CDR3 residues: CATGTGGNQPQHF. DNA for the CDR3: TGTGCCACCGGGACAGGGGGCAATCAGCCCCAGCATTTT.

This clonotype was seen only once. This chain uses TRBV24-1 with TRBJ2-1; D possibly corresponds to TRBD2 (6 bases). Germline V gene lookup returns CDR1 KGHDR and CDR2 SFDVKD. Trimming pared 5 bases from V and 2 bases from J, leaving 15 bases between. The CDR3 runs to 16 residues. CDR3 coding DNA: TGTGCCACCAGTGGCCCTAGCGCCGACGCCTACAATGAGCAGTTCTTC. Protein: CATSGPSADAYNEQFF.

The rearrangement joins TRBV3-1 to TRBJ1-5; D remains unclear. This CDR3 has 15 residues. V lost 1 base to trimming and J lost 3 bases, with 10 bases between them. Germline V gives CDR1 LGHDT, CDR2 YNNKEL (reference sequence). Here the CDR3 reads CASSQGGQNNQPQHF. In DNA, the CDR3 is TGTGCCAGCAGCCAAGGAGGCCAGAACAATCAGCCCCAGCATTTT.

The chain uses TRBV29-1 and TRBJ1-1; D is undetermined. The CDR3 totals 11 residues. Germline-derived CDR1 and CDR2 are SQVTM and ANQGSEA. V was trimmed by 4 bases and J by 7 bases, leaving 10 bases between them. The CDR3 nucleotides read TGCAGCGTTGGCGAACCCATTGAAGCTTTCTTT. It yields the protein CSVGEPIEAFF.

This rearrangement joins TRBV7-2 to TRBJ2-3; 11 bases map to TRBD2. The CDR3 runs 16 residues. The trim removed 6 bases at V and 1 base at J, leaving 6 bases unmatched. Germline V gene sequence: CDR1 SGHTA, CDR2 FQGNSA. CDR3 amino acids: CASRVGTSGRTDTQYF. Written as DNA, the CDR3 is TGTGCCAGCAGGGTAGGGACTAGCGGACGCACAGATACGCAGTATTTT.

The rearrangement joins TRBV4-3 to TRBJ1-1; D is ambiguous. The CDR3 is made up of 14 amino acids. The germline V gene encodes CDR1 LGHNA and CDR2 YSLEER. Trimming stripped 0 bases from V and 1 base from J, with 6 bases between. CDR3 amino acids: CASSQDWQNTEAFF. In DNA, the CDR3 is TGCGCCAGCAGCCAAGATTGGCAGAACACTGAAGCTTTCTTT.

J is TRBJ1-5 and V is TRBV20-1; 8 bases are a match to TRBD1. CDR1 and CDR2 from the germline V gene are DFQATT and SNEGSKA (reference sequence). CDR3 length equals 14 residues. Losses at the gene ends were 5 bases for V and 4 bases for J; bases not matched to a gene: 7. CDR3 nucleotides: TGCAGTGCTCGATCAGGGGGCTGGAATCAGCCCCAGCATTTT. Translated: CSARSGGWNQPQHF.

The chain is built from TRBV9 and TRBJ2-7; perhaps TRBD2 as D (6 bases). Per the germline V gene, CDR1 is SGDLS and CDR2 is YYNGEE. This CDR3 has 14 residues. Trimming took off 6 bases at V and 2 bases at J, with 15 bases between the two ends. The CDR3 reads CASTLSGDTYEQYF. CDR3 bases: TGTGCCAGCACCCTTAGCGGAGACACCTACGAGCAGTACTTC.

This chain links TRBV5-1 with TRBJ1-4, with 8 bases that match TRBD1. V trimming: 3 bases; J trimming: 12 bases; junction bases outside the gene matches: 7. The CDR3 spans 13 residues. From germline, CDR1 is SGHRS and CDR2 YFSETQ. In nucleotides, the CDR3 is TGCGCCAGCAGCTACGGACAGGGACGGGAACTGTTTTTT. Translation: CASSYGQGRELFF.

The chain combines TRBV12-3 or TRBV12-4 with TRBJ1-5; tentative D call: TRBD1 (5 bases). Trimming took 5 bases from V and 3 from J, leaving 11 bases between them. The CDR3 has 14 residues. The CDR3 protein is CASSPGRINQPQHF. In nucleotides, the CDR3 is TGTGCCAGCAGTCCGGGACGGATCAATCAGCCCCAGCATTTT.

The V gene is TRBV6-2 or TRBV6-3, the J gene TRBJ2-7, with D unresolved. Germline loops: CDR1 MNHEY, CDR2 SVGEGT. The CDR3 runs 17 residues. V lost 4 bases, J lost 6 bases, and 25 bases lay in between. CDR3 in DNA: TGTGCCAGCAGTTCTACTCGATCTTGGACCGTTACCGGCGAGCAGTACTTC. Translated, it gives CASSSTRSWTVTGEQYF.

The chain joins TRBV9 to TRBJ1-2; tentative D call: TRBD1 (6 bases). CDR3 length equals 13 residues. Per the germline V gene, CDR1 is SGDLS and CDR2 is YYNGEE. V lost 0 bases and J lost 8, with 11 bases in between. The CDR3 sequence: CASSVATGGGYTF. CDR3 sequence (DNA): TGTGCCAGCAGCGTAGCTACCGGGGGCGGCTACACCTTC.

The chain is built from TRBV20-1 and TRBJ2-1; a possible D gene is TRBD2 (7 bases). CDR3 length: 15 amino acids. Germline lookup yields CDR1 DFQATT and CDR2 SNEGSKA (reference sequence). V lost 3 bases, J lost 0 bases, and 12 bases lay in between. CDR3 sequence: CSARGGASSYNEQFF. Written as DNA, the CDR3 is TGCAGTGCTAGGGGGGGGGCGTCCTCCTACAATGAGCAGTTCTTC.

This clonotype was picked up a small number of times. This sequence joins TRBV6-5 and TRBJ2-7; a weak D match, TRBD1 (6 bases). V was clipped by 0 bases and J by 5 bases, with 11 bases between them. This CDR3 is built from 14 residues. CDR1 MNHEY and CDR2 SVGAGI come from the germline V gene. The CDR3 DNA is TGTGCCAGCAGTTACTCGACTGGGGGCGACGAGCAGTACTTC. It specifies CASSYSTGGDEQYF.

The chain recombines TRBV13 with TRBJ2-1, with 12 nucleotides matching TRBD2. Per germline, CDR1 PRHDT and CDR2 FYEKMQ (reference sequence). Trimming cost V 5 bases and J 6 bases; bases outside gene matches: 5. The CDR3 consists of 15 residues. CDR3 residues: CASSRTSGAVNEQFF. For the CDR3, the DNA is TGTGCCAGCAGCCGGACTAGCGGGGCGGTCAATGAGCAGTTCTTC.

The count of this clonotype is one. The chain combines TRBV10-3 with TRBJ2-7; TRBD1 aligns across 10 bases. Germline V gene sequence: CDR1 ENHRY, CDR2 SYGVKD. The V gene end was trimmed by 6 bases and the J gene end by 7 bases; junction bases not matched to a gene: 15. The length of the CDR3 is 16 residues. The CDR3 reads CAISKPRDRGMEEQYF. CDR3 coding DNA: TGTGCCATCAGCAAACCGCGGGACAGGGGAATGGAGGAGCAGTACTTC.